The 20 T cell receptor beta chains below come from one sample, sequenced in a study of cytomegalovirus exposure and HLA in healthy donors. Assay: immunoSEQ multiplex PCR; the TCRdb copy retains only in-frame clones and omits some. The table has 40,000 to 55,000 clones, roughly 93% seen once; the top ten hold approximately 2%. Input material: PBMCs. The receptors here all came from a woman under 30 in good health and CMV-seronegative.

V and J are TRBV7-2 and TRBJ2-3, with D perhaps matching TRBD2 (6 bases). The germline V and J ends were trimmed by 5 bases and 4 bases, with 16 bases remaining between them. The CDR3 contains 15 residues. Germline CDR1 reads SGHTA; CDR2 reads FQGNSA. CDR3 sequence: CASSLTRMMPDTQYF. The CDR3, as DNA: TGTGCCAGCAGCCTGACTAGGATGATGCCAGATACGCAGTATTTT.

This clone was counted once. The chain has TRBV29-1 and TRBJ1-1; 7 bases line up with TRBD1. The V segment lost 6 bases and the J segment 4 bases; nucleotides outside the gene matches: 8. CDR1 and CDR2 from the germline V gene are SQVTM and ANQGSEA. This CDR3 has 13 residues. CDR3 DNA: TGCAGCGTAGAACAGGGGATGATCACTGAAGCTTTCTTT. Translated: CSVEQGMITEAFF.

The V gene is TRBV2, the J gene TRBJ1-1; D gene unclear. Trimming left V 3 bases short and J 6 bases short, with 11 bases between. Per the germline V gene, CDR1 is SNHLY and CDR2 is FYNNEI. The CDR3 extends over 13 amino acids. In DNA form, the CDR3 reads TGTGCCAGCAGTGATCAAGCGAAGGCTGAAGCTTTCTTT. It translates to CASSDQAKAEAFF.

This sequence joins TRBV6-5 and TRBJ1-4; D gene ambiguous. There are 16 residues in the CDR3. Germline-derived CDR1 and CDR2 are MNHEY and SVGAGI. V lost 0 bases and J lost 4, with 12 bases in between. CDR3 amino acids: CASSYSIRQINEKLFF. CDR3 bases: TGTGCCAGCAGTTACTCTATCCGCCAGATTAATGAAAAACTGTTTTTT.

V usage is TRBV5-5 and J usage is TRBJ2-3, with 7 nucleotides matching TRBD1. Looked up from germline, CDR1 is SGHKS and CDR2 is YYEKEE (reference sequence). Trimming took 1 base from V and 2 from J; bases not matched to a gene: 4. The CDR3 runs 15 residues. CDR3: CASSLLQGVTDTQYF. The CDR3 DNA reads TGTGCCAGCAGCTTGTTGCAGGGGGTCACAGATACGCAGTATTTT.

This clone has only a few counts. The rearrangement links TRBV25-1 to TRBJ1-6; 8 bases are a match to TRBD1. CDR1 is MGHDK, CDR2 SYGVNS, per germline. This CDR3 spans 15 amino acids. Trimming cost V 8 bases and J 8 bases; bases outside gene matches: 11. Written as DNA, the CDR3 is TGTGCCAGCTCAAGCTCCCGGGACAGGTATTCACCCCTCCACTTT. This sequence encodes CASSSSRDRYSPLHF.

V gene TRBV13 combines with J gene TRBJ2-7; 7 bases fit TRBD1. Germline V lookup: CDR1 PRHDT, CDR2 FYEKMQ (reference sequence). V was pared by 3 bases and J by 5 bases, with 4 bases of the junction left unmatched. The length of the CDR3 is 13 residues. CDR3 coding DNA: TGTGCCAGCAGCTTGAGGGGGCTCGACGAGCAGTACTTC. Protein product: CASSLRGLDEQYF.

This clone occurred once. This chain joins TRBV4-1 and TRBJ1-3, with D possibly being TRBD1 (6 bases). V lost 0 bases to trimming and J lost 4 bases, with 13 bases between them. CDR3 length: 16 residues. From germline, CDR1 is MGHRA and CDR2 YSYEKL. For the CDR3, the DNA is TGCGCCAGCAGCCAAGAGCGACAGGTTCAAGGAAACACCATATATTTT. Translated, it gives CASSQERQVQGNTIYF.

This chain connects TRBV28 to TRBJ1-2, with 9 bases matching TRBD1. CDR3 size: 13 residues. J lost 8 bases, V lost 6 bases, and 7 bases had no gene match. Germline CDR1 is MDHEN and CDR2 is SYDVKM. The CDR3 spells CASRPTGGAGYTF. The CDR3 nucleotides read TGTGCCAGCAGGCCGACAGGGGGGGCGGGCTACACCTTC.

The V call is TRBV28, the J call TRBJ1-1; TRBD1 aligns across 9 bases. Germline-derived CDR1 and CDR2 are MDHEN and SYDVKM. The CDR3 extends over 15 amino acids. After removal of 5 bases from V and 6 bases from J, the junction contained 10 bases not matched to a gene. The CDR3 is CASSASGQGIAEAFF. The CDR3 region has the DNA TGTGCCAGCAGTGCCAGCGGACAGGGGATCGCTGAAGCTTTCTTT.

The table lists this clone with a count of one. The chain uses TRBV9 and TRBJ2-5, with TRBD1 as a possible D gene (5 bases). Germline V lookup: CDR1 SGDLS, CDR2 YYNGEE. The length of the CDR3 is 15 residues. Trimming cost V 0 bases and J 5 bases, with 14 bases left between them. For the CDR3, the DNA is TGTGCCAGCAGCGTAGACCTAGACCCAGGGGAGACCCAGTACTTC. The encoded protein is CASSVDLDPGETQYF.

The chain employs TRBV7-2 and TRBJ2-1; TRBD2 agrees at 11 bases. CDR1 is SGHTA, CDR2 FQGNSA, per germline. There are 16 residues in the CDR3. Losses at the gene ends were 5 bases for V and 4 bases for J; bases not matched to a gene: 7. The CDR3 spells CASSLEGTSGYNEQFF. DNA for the CDR3: TGTGCCAGCAGCCTAGAGGGGACTAGCGGATACAATGAGCAGTTCTTC.

The rearrangement uses TRBV30 and TRBJ1-5; the D is unclear. The V end was cut by 2 bases, the J end by 1 base, with 9 bases between. The V gene's germline CDR1 is GTSNPN and CDR2 SVGIG (reference sequence). The CDR3 length is 14 residues. Written as DNA, the CDR3 is TGTGCCTGGAGTCGCGGACTGAGCAATCAGCCCCAGCATTTT. This sequence encodes CAWSRGLSNQPQHF.

The V call is TRBV27, the J call TRBJ1-1; 10 bases are a match to TRBD1. V was pared by 4 bases and J by 11 bases, with 13 bases of the junction left unmatched. The CDR3 is 15 residues long. In germline, CDR1 is MNHEY, CDR2 SMNVEV (reference sequence). The CDR3 DNA follows: TGTGCCAGCAGTTCGTGGGACAGGGGAGAGGAGCGGGCTTTCTTT. This translates into CASSSWDRGEERAFF.

This chain uses TRBV2 with TRBJ1-2; 9 bases line up with TRBD1. Germline CDR1 is SNHLY and CDR2 is FYNNEI. The CDR3 extends over 16 amino acids. V lost 2 bases and J lost 6; bases outside the gene matches: 10. CDR3 residues: CASSESVGGQGDGYTF. CDR3 in DNA: TGTGCCAGCAGTGAAAGTGTCGGGGGACAGGGTGATGGCTACACCTTC.

The rearrangement uses TRBV11-3 and TRBJ2-1; TRBD2 matches 12 bases. CDR1 SGHNT and CDR2 YENEEA come from the germline V gene. V shed 6 bases and J 5 bases; nucleotides not matched to a gene: 14. The CDR3 runs to 18 residues. CDR3 DNA sequence: TGTGCCAGCAGTCTTAGGGCCCCACTAGCGGGGGGAAACAATGAGCAGTTCTTC. Its translation is CASSLRAPLAGGNNEQFF.

The V gene is TRBV28, the J gene TRBJ1-2; 9 bases fit TRBD1. From germline, CDR1 is MDHEN and CDR2 SYDVKM. The CDR3 spans 14 residues. The V gene end was trimmed by 10 bases and the J gene end by 8 bases; junction bases not matched to a gene: 14. In DNA, the CDR3 is TGTGCCATTCTAGACAGGGGGGCCGGTCGAGGCTACACCTTC. Amino acids: CAILDRGAGRGYTF.

The chain couples TRBV10-3 to TRBJ2-1, with 8 bases aligning to TRBD2. Germline V gene data show CDR1 as ENHRY and CDR2 as SYGVKD. The CDR3 extends over 15 amino acids. V lost 6 bases, J lost 4 bases, and 8 bases stayed unmatched. The DNA for the CDR3 is TGTGCCATCAGCTCCGGGACTAGGGAGTACAATGAGCAGTTCTTC. This encodes CAISSGTREYNEQFF.

This rearrangement joins TRBV19 to TRBJ1-1, with D tentatively TRBD1 (6 bases). Looked up from germline, CDR1 is LNHDA and CDR2 is SQIVND (reference sequence). This CDR3 region has 13 residues. Trimming cost V 4 bases and J 6 bases, with 12 bases left between them. CDR3 loop: CASSSFYRAEAFF. The CDR3 bases are TGTGCCAGTAGTAGCTTCTACAGGGCTGAAGCTTTCTTT.

The J gene is TRBJ2-7, the V gene TRBV25-1, with D possibly TRBD2 on 5 matching bases. Germline loops: CDR1 MGHDK, CDR2 SYGVNS. CDR3 size: 13 residues. V lost 7 bases, J lost 4 bases, and 14 bases lay in between. As DNA, the CDR3 is TGTGCCAGCAACGAAGCGGAACAGTACGAGCAGTACTTC. Residues: CASNEAEQYEQYF.